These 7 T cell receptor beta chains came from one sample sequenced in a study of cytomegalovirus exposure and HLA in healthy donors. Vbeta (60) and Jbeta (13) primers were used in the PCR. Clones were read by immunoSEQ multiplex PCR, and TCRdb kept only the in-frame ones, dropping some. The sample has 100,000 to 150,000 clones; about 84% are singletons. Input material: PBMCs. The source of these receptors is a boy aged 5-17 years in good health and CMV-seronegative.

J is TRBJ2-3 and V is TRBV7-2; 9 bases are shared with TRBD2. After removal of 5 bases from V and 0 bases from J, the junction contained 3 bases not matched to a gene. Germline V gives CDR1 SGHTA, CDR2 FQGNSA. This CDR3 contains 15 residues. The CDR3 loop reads CASSRTSGSTDTQYF. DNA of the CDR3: TGTGCCAGCAGCCGTACTAGCGGGAGCACAGATACGCAGTATTTT.

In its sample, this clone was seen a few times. The CDR3 DNA is TGTGCCTACGCGCGGAGTTTCGATGAGCAGTTCTTC. The encoded protein is CAYARSFDEQFF. J is TRBJ2-1 and V is TRBV30; D unresolved. The V gene lost 7 bases and the J gene lost 8 bases, with 15 bases spanning the gap. Germline V gene data show CDR1 as GTSNPN and CDR2 as SVGIG (reference sequence). This CDR3 contains 12 residues. Supplemented by reference TRBV30 and TRBJ2-1, the full variable domain reads SQTIHQWPATLVQPVGSPLSLECTVEGTSNPNLYWYRQAAGRGLQLLFYSVGIGQISSEVPQNLSASRPQDRQFILSSKKLLLSDSGFYLCAYARSFDEQFFGPGTRLTVL.

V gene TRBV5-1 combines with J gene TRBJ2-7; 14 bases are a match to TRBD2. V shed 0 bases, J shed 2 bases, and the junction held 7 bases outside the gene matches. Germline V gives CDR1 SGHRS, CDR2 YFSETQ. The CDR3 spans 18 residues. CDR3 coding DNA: TGCGCCAGCAGCTTGGTAAGATCGGGACTAGCGGGAGCCTACGAGCAGTACTTC. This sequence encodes CASSLVRSGLAGAYEQYF.

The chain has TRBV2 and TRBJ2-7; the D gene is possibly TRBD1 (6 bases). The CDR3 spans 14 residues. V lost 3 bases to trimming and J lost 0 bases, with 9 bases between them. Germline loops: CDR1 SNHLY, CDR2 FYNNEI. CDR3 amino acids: CASSENRASYEQYF. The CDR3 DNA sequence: TGTGCCAGCAGTGAGAACAGGGCCTCCTACGAGCAGTACTTC. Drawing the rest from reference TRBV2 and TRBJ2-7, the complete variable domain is EPEVTQTPSHQVTQMGQEVILRCVPISNHLYFYWYRQILGQKVEFLVSFYNNEISEKSEIFDDQFSVERPDGSNFTLKIRSTKLEDSAMYFCASSENRASYEQYFGPGTRLTVT.

Written as DNA, the CDR3 is TGTGCCGTGGGGCGCGGTCCCACCTACGAGCAGTACTTC. Its protein is CAVGRGPTYEQYF. V is TRBV7-7 and J is TRBJ2-7; D is possibly TRBD1 (5 bases). The CDR3 runs 13 residues. V lost 11 bases and J 2 bases, leaving 16 bases between the germline ends. From germline, CDR1 is SSHAT and CDR2 FNYEAQ (reference sequence).

CDR3 in amino acids: CASSFADRGDTEAFF. CDR3 coding DNA: TGCGCCAGCAGCTTCGCGGACAGGGGGGACACTGAAGCTTTCTTT. V gene TRBV5-1 combines with J gene TRBJ1-1, with 10 nucleotides matching TRBD1. V was pared by 2 bases and J by 3 bases, with 4 bases of the junction left unmatched. Germline V gene lookup returns CDR1 SGHRS and CDR2 YFSETQ. The CDR3 is made up of 15 amino acids.

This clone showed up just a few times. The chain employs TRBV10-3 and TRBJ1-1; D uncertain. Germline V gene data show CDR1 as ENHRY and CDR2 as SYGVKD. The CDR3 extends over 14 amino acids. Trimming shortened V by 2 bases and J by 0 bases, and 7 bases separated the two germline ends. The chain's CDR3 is CAISEQYLNTEAFF. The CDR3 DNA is TGTGCCATCAGTGAGCAATACTTGAACACTGAAGCTTTCTTT.